This T cell receptor beta chain was profiled in a study of blood T cell repertoires in COVID-19. Study-wide context: Sites across the United States, Italy and Spain contributed samples from acute and convalescent COVID-19. Sample material is recorded as cDNA or gDNA derived from T cells, B-cell-depleted T cells, or PBMCs.

Clones were sequenced by immunoSEQ multiplex PCR, and TCRdb holds only the in-frame ones, with some missing. The table records tens of thousands of clones, around 77% of them present only once. The sequenced sample was peripheral blood. This sequence was found in a woman aged 70-85 years with active or convalescent COVID-19.

CDR3 in amino acids: CASRKLQTNTEAFF. DNA of the CDR3: TGTGCCAGCAGAAAGTTACAGACGAACACTGAAGCTTTCTTT. The chain employs TRBV28 and TRBJ1-1; D not certain. Germline loops: CDR1 MDHEN, CDR2 SYDVKM. The CDR3 consists of 14 residues. V gave up 6 bases and J gave up 1 base, with 12 bases separating them.